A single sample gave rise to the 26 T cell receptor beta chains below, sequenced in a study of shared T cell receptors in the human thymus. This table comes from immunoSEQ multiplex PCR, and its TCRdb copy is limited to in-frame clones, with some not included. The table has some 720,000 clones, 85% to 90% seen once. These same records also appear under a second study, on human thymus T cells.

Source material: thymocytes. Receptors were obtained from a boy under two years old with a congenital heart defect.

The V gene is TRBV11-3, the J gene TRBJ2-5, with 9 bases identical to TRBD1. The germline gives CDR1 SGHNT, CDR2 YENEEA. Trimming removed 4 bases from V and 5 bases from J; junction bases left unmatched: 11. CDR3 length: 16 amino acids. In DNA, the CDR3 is TGTGCCAGCAGCTCGCCCCGACAGGGGGGGGAGGAGACCCAGTACTTC. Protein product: CASSSPRQGGEETQYF.

The CDR3, as DNA: TGCGCCAGCACCGCCCCTAGCGGGAGTTACGAGCAGTACTTC. Translating gives CASTAPSGSYEQYF. V usage is TRBV10-2 and J usage is TRBJ2-7; TRBD2 aligns across 10 bases. The J segment lost 4 bases and the V segment lost 7 bases, leaving 7 bases of the junction unmatched. This CDR3 region has 14 residues. Germline V gives CDR1 WSHSY, CDR2 SAAADI.

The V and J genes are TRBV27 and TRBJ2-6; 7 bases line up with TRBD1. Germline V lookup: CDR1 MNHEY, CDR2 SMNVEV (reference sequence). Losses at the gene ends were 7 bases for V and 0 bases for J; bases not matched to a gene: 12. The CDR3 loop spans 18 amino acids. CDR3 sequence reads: CASTASGTANSGANVLTF. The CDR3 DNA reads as TGTGCCAGCACCGCCTCCGGGACAGCAAACTCTGGGGCCAACGTCCTGACTTTC.

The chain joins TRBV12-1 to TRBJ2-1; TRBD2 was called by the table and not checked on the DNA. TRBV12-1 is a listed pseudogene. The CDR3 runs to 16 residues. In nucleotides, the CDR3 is TGTGCCAGCAGCGTAATAGCGGGAGTCCCCTACAATGAGCAGTTCTTC. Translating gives CASSVIAGVPYNEQFF.

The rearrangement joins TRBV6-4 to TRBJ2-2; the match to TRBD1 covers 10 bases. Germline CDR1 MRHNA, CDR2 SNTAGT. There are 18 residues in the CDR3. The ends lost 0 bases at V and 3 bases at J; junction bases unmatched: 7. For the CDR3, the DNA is TGTGCCAGCAGTGACTCAAGACAGGGGGCGCCGGACACCGGGGAGCTGTTTTTT. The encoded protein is CASSDSRQGAPDTGELFF.

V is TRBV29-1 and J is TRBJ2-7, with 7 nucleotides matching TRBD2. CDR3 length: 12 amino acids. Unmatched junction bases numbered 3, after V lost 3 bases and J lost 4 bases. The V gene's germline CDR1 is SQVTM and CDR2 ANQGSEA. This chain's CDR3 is CSVEGEGYEQYF. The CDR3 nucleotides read TGCAGCGTTGAGGGGGAGGGGTACGAGCAGTACTTC.

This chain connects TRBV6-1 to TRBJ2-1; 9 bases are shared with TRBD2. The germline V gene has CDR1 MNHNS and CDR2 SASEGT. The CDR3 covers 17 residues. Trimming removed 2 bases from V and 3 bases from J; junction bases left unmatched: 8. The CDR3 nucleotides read TGTGCCAGCAGTGAATGGCCTAGCGGGGCCCTCTACAATGAGCAGTTCTTC. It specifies CASSEWPSGALYNEQFF.

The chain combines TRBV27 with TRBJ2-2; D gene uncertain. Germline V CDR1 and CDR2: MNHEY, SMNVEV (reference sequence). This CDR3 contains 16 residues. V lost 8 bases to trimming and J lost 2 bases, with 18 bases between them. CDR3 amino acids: CASRPVGDLNTGELFF. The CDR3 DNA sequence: TGTGCCAGCCGCCCGGTAGGAGACCTTAACACCGGGGAGCTGTTTTTT.

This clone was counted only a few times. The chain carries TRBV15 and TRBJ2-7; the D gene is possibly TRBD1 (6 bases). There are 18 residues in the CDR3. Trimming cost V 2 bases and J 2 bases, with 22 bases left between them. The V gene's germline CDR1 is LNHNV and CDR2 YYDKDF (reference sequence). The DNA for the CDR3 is TGTGCCACCAGCAGACTTCTCCCTCTTCGACAGGAAACCTACGAGCAGTACTTC. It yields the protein CATSRLLPLRQETYEQYF.

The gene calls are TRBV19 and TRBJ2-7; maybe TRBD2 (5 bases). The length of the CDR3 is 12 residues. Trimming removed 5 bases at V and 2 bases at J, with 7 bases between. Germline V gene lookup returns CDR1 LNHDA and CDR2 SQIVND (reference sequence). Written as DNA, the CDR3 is TGTGCCAGTAGTCCCGGGGCCTACGAGCAGTACTTC. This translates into CASSPGAYEQYF.

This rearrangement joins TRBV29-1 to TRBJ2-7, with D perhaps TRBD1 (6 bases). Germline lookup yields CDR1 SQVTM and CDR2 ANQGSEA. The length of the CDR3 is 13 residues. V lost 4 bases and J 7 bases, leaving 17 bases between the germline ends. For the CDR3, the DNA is TGCAGCGTTGGGGTCGGCAGGGGCTATGAGCAGTACTTC. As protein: CSVGVGRGYEQYF.

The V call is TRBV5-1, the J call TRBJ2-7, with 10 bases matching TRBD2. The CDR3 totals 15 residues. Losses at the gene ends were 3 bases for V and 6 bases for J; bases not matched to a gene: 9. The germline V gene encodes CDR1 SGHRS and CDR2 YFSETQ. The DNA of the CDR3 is TGCGCCAGCAGCTCCGGAGCGGGAGGGAGGGGCGAGCAGTACTTC. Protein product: CASSSGAGGRGEQYF.

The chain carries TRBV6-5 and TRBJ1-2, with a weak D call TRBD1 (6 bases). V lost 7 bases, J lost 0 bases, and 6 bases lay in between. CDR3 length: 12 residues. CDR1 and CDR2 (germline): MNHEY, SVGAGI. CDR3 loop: CASKGANYGYTF. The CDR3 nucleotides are TGTGCCAGCAAGGGGGCTAACTATGGCTACACCTTC.

The CDR3 region has the DNA TGTGCCAGCAGCTACAGGGGACTAGCGGACCCGTCCTCCTACGAGCAGTACTTC. As protein: CASSYRGLADPSSYEQYF. The chain links TRBV11-3 to TRBJ2-7, with 11 bases that match TRBD2. V shed 4 bases and J 0 bases; nucleotides not matched to a gene: 11. This CDR3 has 18 residues. The V gene's germline CDR1 is SGHNT and CDR2 YENEEA.

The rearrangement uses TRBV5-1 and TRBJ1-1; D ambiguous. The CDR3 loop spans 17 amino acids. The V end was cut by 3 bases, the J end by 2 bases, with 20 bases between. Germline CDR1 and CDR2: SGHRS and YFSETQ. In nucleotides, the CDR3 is TGCGCCAGCAGCTGGAGAACGATCGGGGTCTTAAACACTGAAGCTTTCTTT. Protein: CASSWRTIGVLNTEAFF.

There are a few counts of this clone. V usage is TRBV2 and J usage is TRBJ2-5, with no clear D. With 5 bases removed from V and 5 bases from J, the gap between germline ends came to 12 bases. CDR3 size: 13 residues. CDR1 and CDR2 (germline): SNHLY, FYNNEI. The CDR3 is CASSYTGRETQYF. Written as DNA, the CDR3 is TGTGCCAGCAGTTACACGGGTAGGGAGACCCAGTACTTC.

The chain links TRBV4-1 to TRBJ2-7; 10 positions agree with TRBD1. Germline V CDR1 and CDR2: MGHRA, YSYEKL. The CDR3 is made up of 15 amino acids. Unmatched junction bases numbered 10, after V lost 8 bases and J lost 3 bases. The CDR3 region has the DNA TGCGCCAGCTCCCGGGTCTGGGACAGGGGCTACGAGCAGTACTTC. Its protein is CASSRVWDRGYEQYF.

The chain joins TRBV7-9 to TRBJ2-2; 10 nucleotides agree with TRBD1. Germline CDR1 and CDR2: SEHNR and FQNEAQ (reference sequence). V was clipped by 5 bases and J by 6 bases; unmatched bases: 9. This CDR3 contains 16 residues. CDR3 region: CASSTDRGRCPGELFF. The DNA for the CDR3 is TGTGCCAGCAGCACCGACAGGGGGCGGTGTCCCGGGGAGCTGTTTTTT.

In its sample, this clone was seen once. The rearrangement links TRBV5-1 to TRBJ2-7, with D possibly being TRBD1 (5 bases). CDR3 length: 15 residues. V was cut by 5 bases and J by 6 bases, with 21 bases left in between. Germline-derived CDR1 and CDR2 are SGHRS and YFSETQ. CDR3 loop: CASRGLVGSRGEQYF. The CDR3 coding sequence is TGCGCCAGCAGGGGGCTAGTTGGGTCCCGTGGCGAGCAGTACTTC.

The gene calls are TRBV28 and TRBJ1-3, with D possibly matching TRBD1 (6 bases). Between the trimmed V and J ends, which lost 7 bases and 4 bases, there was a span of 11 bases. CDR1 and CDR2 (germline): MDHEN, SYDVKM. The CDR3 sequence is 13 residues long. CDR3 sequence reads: CASKGGRGNTIYF. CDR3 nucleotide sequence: TGTGCCAGCAAGGGGGGGCGGGGAAACACCATATATTTT.

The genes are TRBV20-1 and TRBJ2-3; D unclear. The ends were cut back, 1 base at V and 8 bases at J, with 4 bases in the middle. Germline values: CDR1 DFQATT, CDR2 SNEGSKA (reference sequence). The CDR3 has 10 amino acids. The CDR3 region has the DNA TGCAGTGCTAGAGGCGCTACGCAGTATTTT. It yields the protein CSARGATQYF.

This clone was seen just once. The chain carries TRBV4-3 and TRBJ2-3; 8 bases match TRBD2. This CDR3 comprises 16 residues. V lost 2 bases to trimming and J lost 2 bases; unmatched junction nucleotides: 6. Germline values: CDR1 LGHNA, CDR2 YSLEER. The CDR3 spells CASSQRISGDTDTQYF. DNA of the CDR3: TGCGCCAGCAGCCAACGAATTAGCGGGGACACAGATACGCAGTATTTT.

CDR3 nucleotide sequence: TGTGCCAGTGGACAGGGTCCGAACACTGAAGCTTTCTTT. It encodes CASGQGPNTEAFF. The genes are TRBV19 and TRBJ1-1, with 8 bases lining up with TRBD1. The CDR3 has 13 residues. The germline gives CDR1 LNHDA, CDR2 SQIVND (reference sequence). V gave up 8 bases and J gave up 1 base; unmatched junction bases: 3.

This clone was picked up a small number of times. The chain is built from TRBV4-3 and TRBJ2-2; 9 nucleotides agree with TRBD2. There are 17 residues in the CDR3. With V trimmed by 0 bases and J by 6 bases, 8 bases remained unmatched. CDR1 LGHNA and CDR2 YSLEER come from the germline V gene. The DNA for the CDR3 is TGCGCCAGCAGCCAAGAATTCAGCGGGAGGTGGGCCGGGGAGCTGTTTTTT. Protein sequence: CASSQEFSGRWAGELFF.

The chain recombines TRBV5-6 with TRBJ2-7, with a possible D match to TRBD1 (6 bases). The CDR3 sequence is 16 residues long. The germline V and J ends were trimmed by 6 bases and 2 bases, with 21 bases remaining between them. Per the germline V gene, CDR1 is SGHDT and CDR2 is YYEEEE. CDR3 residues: CASTLKEQGTTYEQYF. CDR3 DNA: TGTGCCAGCACCCTAAAGGAACAGGGTACCACCTACGAGCAGTACTTC.

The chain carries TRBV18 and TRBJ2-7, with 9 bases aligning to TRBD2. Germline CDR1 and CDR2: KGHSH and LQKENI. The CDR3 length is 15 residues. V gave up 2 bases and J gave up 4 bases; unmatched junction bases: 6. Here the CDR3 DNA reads TGTGCCAGCTCACCAGTAAAAGCGGGGGGATACGAGCAGTACTTC. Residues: CASSPVKAGGYEQYF. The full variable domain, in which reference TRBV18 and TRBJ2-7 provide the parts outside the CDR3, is NAGVMQNPRHLVRRRGQEARLRCSPMKGHSHVYWYRQLPEEGLKFMVYLQKENIIDESGMPKERFSAEFPKEGPSILRIQQVVRGDSAAYFCASSPVKAGGYEQYFGPGTRLTVT.